The present TCR beta chain was sequenced within a study of cytomegalovirus exposure and HLA in healthy donors. Broader study findings: Later genetic work tied a missense DCLRE1C variant to beta-chain V and J trimming.

Use of 60 Vbeta and 13 Jbeta primers characterized the PCR. Only in-frame clones appear in the TCRdb table, and some are missing; sequencing was by immunoSEQ multiplex PCR. Here the sample spans around 160,000 clones, 70% to 85% being singletons. The germline V gene has CDR1 SGHTA and CDR2 FQGNSA. There are 16 residues in the CDR3. V shed 0 bases, J shed 4 bases, and the junction held 3 bases outside the gene matches. Details on this clone: As yet, its antigen is unknown.

The rearrangement joins TRBV7-2 to TRBJ2-6; 7 nucleotides agree with TRBD1. The source is a male donor in good health and CMV-seronegative. Sequenced sample: PBMCs. This CDR3 reads CASSLARGRGANVLTF. The CDR3 bases are TGTGCCAGCAGCTTAGCGAGGGGGCGAGGGGCCAACGTCCTGACTTTC. Full variable domain (missing parts from reference TRBV7-2 and TRBJ2-6): GAGVSQSPSNKVTEKGKDVELRCDPISGHTALYWYRQSLGQGLEFLIYFQGNSAPDKSGLPSDRFSAERTGGSVSTLTIQRTQQEDSAVYLCASSLARGRGANVLTFGAGSRLTVL.